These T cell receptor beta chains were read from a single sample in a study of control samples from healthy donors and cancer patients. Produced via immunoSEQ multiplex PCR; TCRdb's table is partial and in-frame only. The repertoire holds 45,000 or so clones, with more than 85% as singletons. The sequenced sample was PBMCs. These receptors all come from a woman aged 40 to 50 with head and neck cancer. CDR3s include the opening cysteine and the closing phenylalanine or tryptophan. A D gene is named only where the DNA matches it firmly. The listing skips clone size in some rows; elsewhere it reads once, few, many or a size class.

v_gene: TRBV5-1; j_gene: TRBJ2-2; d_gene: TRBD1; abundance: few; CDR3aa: CASSLEGALLYTGELFF; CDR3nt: TGCGCCAGCAGCTTGGAGGGGGCCCTCCTGTACACCGGGGAGCTGTTTTTT
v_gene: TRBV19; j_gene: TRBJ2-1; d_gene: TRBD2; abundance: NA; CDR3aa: CASSIDPGTSGYNEQFF; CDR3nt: TGTGCCAGTAGTATAGATCCCGGGACTAGCGGATACAATGAGCAGTTCTTC
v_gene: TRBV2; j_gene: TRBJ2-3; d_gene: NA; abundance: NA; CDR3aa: CASTLVGQTSTDTQYF; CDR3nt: TGTGCCAGCACCCTTGTTGGGCAGACTAGCACAGATACGCAGTATTTT
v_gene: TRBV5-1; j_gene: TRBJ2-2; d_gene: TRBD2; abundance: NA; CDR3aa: CASSVTSGTTGELFF; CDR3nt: TGCGCCAGCAGCGTTACTAGCGGGACGACCGGGGAGCTGTTTTTT
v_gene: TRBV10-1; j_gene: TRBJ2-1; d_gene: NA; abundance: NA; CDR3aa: CASSGGGSLNEQFF; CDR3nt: TGCGCCAGCAGTGGTGGCGGGTCCCTCAATGAGCAGTTCTTC
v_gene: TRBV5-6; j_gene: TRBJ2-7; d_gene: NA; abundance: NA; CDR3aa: CASSLTGSSYEQYF; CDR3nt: TGTGCCAGCAGCTTGACGGGGAGCTCCTACGAGCAGTACTTC
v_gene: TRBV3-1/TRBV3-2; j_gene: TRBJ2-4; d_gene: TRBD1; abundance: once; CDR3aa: CASSTGGIAKNIQYF; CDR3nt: TGTGCCAGCAGCACAGGGGGGATAGCCAAAAACATTCAGTACTTC
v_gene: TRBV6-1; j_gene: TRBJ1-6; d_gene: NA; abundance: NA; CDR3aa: CASSDDGQNMSYNSPLHF; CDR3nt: TGTGCCAGCAGTGATGATGGACAGAATATGTCCTATAATTCACCCCTCCACTTT
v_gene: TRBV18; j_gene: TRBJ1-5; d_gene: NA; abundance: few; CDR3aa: CASSPGSNQPQHF; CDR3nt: TGTGCCAGCTCACCCGGGAGCAATCAGCCCCAGCATTTT
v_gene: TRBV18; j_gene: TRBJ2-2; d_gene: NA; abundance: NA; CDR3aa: CASSPPSSGSGELFF; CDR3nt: TGTGCCAGCTCACCACCTTCCAGCGGAAGCGGGGAGCTGTTTTTT
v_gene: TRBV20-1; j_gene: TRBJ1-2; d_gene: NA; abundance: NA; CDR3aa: CSVLQGIGYTF; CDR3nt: TGCAGTGTCCTGCAGGGCATAGGCTACACCTTC
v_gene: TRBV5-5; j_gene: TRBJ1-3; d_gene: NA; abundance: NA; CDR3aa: CASTLAPERRNTIYF; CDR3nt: TGTGCCAGCACCCTGGCCCCAGAAAGGCGAAACACCATATATTTT
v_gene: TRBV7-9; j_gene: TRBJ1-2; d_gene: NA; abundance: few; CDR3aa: CASSTPRGPNYGYTF; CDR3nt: TGTGCCAGCAGCACCCCTCGAGGGCCTAACTATGGCTACACCTTC
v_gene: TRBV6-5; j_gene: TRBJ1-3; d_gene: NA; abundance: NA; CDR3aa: CASSGQGEPRSYF; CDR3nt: TGTGCCAGCTCCGGTCAAGGGGAACCCCGATCATATTTT
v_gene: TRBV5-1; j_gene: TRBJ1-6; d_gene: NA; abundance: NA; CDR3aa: CASSAGSSYNSPLHF; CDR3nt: TGCGCCAGCAGCGCAGGGAGCTCCTATAATTCACCCCTCCACTTT
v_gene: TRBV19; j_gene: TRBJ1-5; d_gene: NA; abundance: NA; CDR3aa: CELRNQPQHF; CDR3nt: TGTGAGTTACGGAATCAGCCCCAGCATTTT
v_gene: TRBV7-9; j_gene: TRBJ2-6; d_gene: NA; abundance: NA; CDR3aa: CASSPKEGHLNVLTF; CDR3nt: TGTGCCAGCAGCCCGAAGGAGGGACACCTCAACGTCCTGACTTTC
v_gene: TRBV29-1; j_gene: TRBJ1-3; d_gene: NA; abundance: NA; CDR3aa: CSVEGDPGNTIYF; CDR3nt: TGCAGCGTTGAAGGGGATCCTGGAAACACCATATATTTT
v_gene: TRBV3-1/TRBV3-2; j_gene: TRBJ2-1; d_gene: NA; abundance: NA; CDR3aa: CASSQDRPAGGIGYEQFF; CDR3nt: TGTGCCAGCAGTCAGGACAGGCCCGCCGGCGGGATCGGGTATGAGCAGTTCTTC
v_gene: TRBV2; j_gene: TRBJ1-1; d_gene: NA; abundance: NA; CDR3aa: CASSEIQRNTEAFF; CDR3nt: TGTGCCAGCAGCGAAATACAACGGAACACTGAAGCTTTCTTT
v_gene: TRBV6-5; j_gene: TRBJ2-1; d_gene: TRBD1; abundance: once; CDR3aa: CASMRDRGNSEQFF; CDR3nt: TGTGCCAGCATGAGGGACAGGGGGAATAGTGAGCAGTTCTTC
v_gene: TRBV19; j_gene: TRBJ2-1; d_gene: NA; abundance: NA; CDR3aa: CASSIAGLRNEQFF; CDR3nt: TGTGCCAGTAGTATAGCGGGACTCCGCAATGAGCAGTTCTTC
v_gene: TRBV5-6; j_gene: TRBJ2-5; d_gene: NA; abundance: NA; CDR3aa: CASSLLTTPGFPETQYF; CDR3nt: TGTGCCAGCAGCTTGTTAACTACCCCGGGTTTTCCGGAGACCCAGTACTTC
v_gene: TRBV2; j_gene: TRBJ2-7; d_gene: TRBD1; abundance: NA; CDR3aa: CASSGWDRPLREQYF; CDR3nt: TGTGCCAGCAGTGGGTGGGACAGGCCGTTGCGCGAGCAGTACTTC
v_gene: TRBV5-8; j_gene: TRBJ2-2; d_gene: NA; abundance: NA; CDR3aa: CASSLVQRVILNTGELFF; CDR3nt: TGTGCCAGCAGCTTGGTCCAGCGGGTTATTTTGAACACCGGGGAGCTGTTTTTT
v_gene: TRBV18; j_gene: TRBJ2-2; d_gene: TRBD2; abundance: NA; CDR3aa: CASSPPGLGASTGELFF; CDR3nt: TGTGCCAGCTCACCACCGGGACTAGGCGCGTCCACCGGGGAGCTGTTTTTT
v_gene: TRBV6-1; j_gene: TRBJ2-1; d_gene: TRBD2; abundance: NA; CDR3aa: CASSEPERGVSRREQFF; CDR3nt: TGTGCCAGCAGTGAACCTGAGCGGGGGGTCTCGAGAAGGGAGCAGTTCTTC
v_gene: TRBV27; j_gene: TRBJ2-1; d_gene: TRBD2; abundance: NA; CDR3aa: CASTLLAGGDNEQFF; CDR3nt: TGTGCCAGCACCTTACTAGCGGGGGGCGACAATGAGCAGTTCTTC
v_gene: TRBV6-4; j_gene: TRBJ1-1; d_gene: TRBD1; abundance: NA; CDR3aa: CASRADRMNTEAFF; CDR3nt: TGTGCCAGCAGGGCGGACAGGATGAACACTGAAGCTTTCTTT
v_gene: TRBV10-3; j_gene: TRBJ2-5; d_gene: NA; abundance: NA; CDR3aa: CAINNPGTTETQYF; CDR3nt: TGTGCCATCAATAACCCGGGGACGACGGAGACCCAGTACTTC
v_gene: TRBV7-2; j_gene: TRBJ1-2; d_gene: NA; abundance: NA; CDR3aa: CASSLLRQAPVGYTF; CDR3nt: TGTGCCAGCAGCTTACTAAGACAGGCCCCTGTGGGCTACACCTTC
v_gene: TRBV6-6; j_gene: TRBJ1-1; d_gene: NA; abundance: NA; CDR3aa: CASSPQMGGATEAFF; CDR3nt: TGTGCCAGCAGTCCTCAGATGGGGGGGGCCACTGAAGCTTTCTTT
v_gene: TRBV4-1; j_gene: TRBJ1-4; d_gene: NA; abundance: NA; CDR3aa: CASSSSSTSTNEKLFF; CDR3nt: TGCGCCAGCAGCAGCTCGTCGACTTCAACTAATGAAAAACTGTTTTTT
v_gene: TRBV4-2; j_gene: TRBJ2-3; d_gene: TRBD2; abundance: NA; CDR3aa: CASSQGSSGGADTQYF; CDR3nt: TGTGCCAGCAGCCAAGGATCTAGCGGGGGGGCAGATACGCAGTATTTT
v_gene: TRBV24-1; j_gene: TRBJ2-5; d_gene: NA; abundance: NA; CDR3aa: CATSASAGETQYF; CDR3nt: TGTGCCACCAGTGCCTCCGCGGGGGAGACCCAGTACTTC
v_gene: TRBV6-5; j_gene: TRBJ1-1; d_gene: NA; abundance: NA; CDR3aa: CASSYSPGGTEAFF; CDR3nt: TGTGCCAGCAGTTACTCTCCTGGGGGCACTGAAGCTTTCTTT
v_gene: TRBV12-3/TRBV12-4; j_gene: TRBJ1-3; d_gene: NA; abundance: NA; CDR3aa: CASSLNRISTIYF; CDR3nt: TGTGCCAGCAGTTTAAACAGAATCTCCACCATATATTTT
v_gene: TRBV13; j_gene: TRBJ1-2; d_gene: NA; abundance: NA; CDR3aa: CASSFRRGADGYTF; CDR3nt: TGTGCCAGCAGCTTCCGGCGGGGGGCAGATGGCTACACCTTC
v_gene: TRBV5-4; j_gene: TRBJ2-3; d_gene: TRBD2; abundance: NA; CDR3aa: CASSSGTSGFTDTQYF; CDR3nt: TGTGCCAGCAGCTCGGGGACTAGCGGATTCACAGATACGCAGTATTTT
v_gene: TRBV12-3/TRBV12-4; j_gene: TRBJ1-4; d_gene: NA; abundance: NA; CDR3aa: CASSFLRNEKLFF; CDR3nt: TGTGCCAGCAGCTTCCTCAGGAACGAAAAACTGTTTTTT
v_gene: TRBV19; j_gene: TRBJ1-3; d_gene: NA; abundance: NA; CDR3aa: CASSPSGLGNTIYF; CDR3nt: TGTGCCAGTAGTCCCTCAGGGCTTGGAAACACCATATATTTT
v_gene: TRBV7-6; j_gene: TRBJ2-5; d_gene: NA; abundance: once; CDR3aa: CASSPRDSRGSGETQYF; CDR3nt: TGTGCCAGCAGTCCACGGGACAGTAGAGGTAGCGGAGAGACCCAGTACTTC
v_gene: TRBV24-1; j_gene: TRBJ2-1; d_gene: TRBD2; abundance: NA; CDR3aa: CATRQTSGGTEFF; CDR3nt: TGTGCCACTCGACAGACTAGCGGGGGAACAGAGTTCTTC
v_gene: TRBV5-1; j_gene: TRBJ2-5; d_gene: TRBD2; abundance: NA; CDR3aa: CASSPRLAGAQETQYF; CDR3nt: TGCGCCAGCAGCCCAAGACTAGCGGGGGCCCAAGAGACCCAGTACTTC
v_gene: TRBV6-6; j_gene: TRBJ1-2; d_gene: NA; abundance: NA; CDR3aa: CASSYSPEQGYGYTF; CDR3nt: TGTGCCAGCAGTTACTCGCCAGAGCAGGGCTATGGCTACACCTTC
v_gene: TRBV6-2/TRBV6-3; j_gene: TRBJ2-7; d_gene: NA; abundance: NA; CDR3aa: CASSYSRNSYEQYF; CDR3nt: TGTGCCAGCAGTTACTCGAGGAACTCCTACGAGCAGTACTTC
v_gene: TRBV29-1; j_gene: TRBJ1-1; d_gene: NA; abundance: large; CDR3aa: CSAVNFQGRNTEAFF; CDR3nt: TGCAGCGCCGTGAACTTCCAGGGGAGGAACACTGAAGCTTTCTTT
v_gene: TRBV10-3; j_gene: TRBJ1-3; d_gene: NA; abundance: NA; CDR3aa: CAISEWLGSGNTIYF; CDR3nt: TGTGCCATCAGTGAGTGGTTGGGTTCTGGAAACACCATATATTTT
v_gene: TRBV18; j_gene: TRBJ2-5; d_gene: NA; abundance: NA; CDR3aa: CASSRPSGPVQETQYF; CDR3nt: TGTGCCAGCTCACGACCATCGGGTCCGGTCCAAGAGACCCAGTACTTC
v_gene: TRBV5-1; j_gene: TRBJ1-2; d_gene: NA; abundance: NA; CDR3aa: CASSLGFGGTRYYGYTF; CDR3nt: TGCGCCAGCAGCTTGGGCTTTGGAGGTACTAGGTACTATGGCTACACCTTC